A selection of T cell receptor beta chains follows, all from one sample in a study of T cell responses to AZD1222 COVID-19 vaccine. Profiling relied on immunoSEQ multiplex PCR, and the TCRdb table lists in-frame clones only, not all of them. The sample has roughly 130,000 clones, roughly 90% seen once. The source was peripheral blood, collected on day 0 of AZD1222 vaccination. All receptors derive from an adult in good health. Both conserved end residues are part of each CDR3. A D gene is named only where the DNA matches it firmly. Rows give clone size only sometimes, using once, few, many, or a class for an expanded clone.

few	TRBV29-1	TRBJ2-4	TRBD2	CSVQREGGNIQYF	TGCAGCGTTCAGCGGGAGGGGGGAAACATTCAGTACTTC
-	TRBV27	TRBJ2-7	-	CASSPAGQIHYEQYF	TGTGCCAGCAGTCCCGCGGGACAGATACACTACGAGCAGTACTTC
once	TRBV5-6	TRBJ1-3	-	CASTRQANSGNTIYF	TGTGCCAGCACCCGACAGGCCAACTCTGGAAACACCATATATTTT
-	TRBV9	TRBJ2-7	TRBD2	CASSLADGNEQYF	TGTGCCAGCAGCCTAGCGGATGGGAACGAGCAGTACTTC
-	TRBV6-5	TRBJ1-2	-	CASSYESSYGYTF	TGTGCCAGCAGTTACGAGTCCTCCTATGGCTACACCTTC
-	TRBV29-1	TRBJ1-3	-	CSATTGIGNTIYF	TGCAGCGCTACAACAGGGATCGGAAACACCATATATTTT
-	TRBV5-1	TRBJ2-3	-	CASLRGDELGTQYF	TGCGCCAGCCTCCGGGGAGACGAACTAGGAACGCAGTATTTT
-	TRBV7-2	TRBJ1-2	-	CASSSFRTEANYGYTF	TGTGCCAGCAGCTCATTCCGGACAGAAGCTAACTATGGCTACACCTTC
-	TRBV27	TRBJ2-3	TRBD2	CASSTQRGTQYF	TGTGCCAGCAGTACCCAGCGGGGTACGCAGTATTTT
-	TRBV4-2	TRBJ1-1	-	CASSRWGLGNTEAFF	TGTGCCAGCAGCCGTTGGGGGTTGGGTAACACTGAAGCTTTCTTT
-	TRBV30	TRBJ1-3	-	CAWSAGLPGNTIYF	TGTGCCTGGAGTGCCGGCCTGCCCGGAAACACCATATATTTT
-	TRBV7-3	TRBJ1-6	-	CASSPGLYSPLHF	TGTGCCAGCAGCCCGGGACTGTATTCACCCCTCCACTTT
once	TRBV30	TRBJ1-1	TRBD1	CAWSWDRGTEAFF	TGTGCCTGGAGTTGGGACAGAGGCACTGAAGCTTTCTTT
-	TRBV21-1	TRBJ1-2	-	CASSTSGQGAHGYTF	TGTGCCAGCAGCACCTCCGGACAGGGGGCACATGGCTACACCTTC
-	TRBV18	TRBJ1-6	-	CASSPSKAHPRQELTRFRSPLHF	TGTGCCAGCTCACCTTCAAAGGCCCATCCAAGACAGGAGCTAACTCGATTTCGTTCACCCCTCCACTTT
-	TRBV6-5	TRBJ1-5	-	CASSYPQGNQPQHF	TGTGCCAGCAGTTACCCCCAGGGGAACCAGCCCCAGCATTTT
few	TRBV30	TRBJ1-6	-	CAWSVPPPSSYNSPLHF	TGTGCCTGGAGTGTACCCCCTCCTAGCTCCTATAATTCACCCCTCCACTTT
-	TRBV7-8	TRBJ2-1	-	CASSFATDNEQFF	TGTGCCAGCAGCTTTGCGACCGACAATGAGCAGTTCTTC
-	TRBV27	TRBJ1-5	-	CASSLGGYEGQPQHF	TGTGCCAGCAGTTTAGGGGGCTACGAAGGTCAGCCCCAGCATTTT
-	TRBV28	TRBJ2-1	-	CASSPSYNEQFF	TGTGCCAGCAGCCCTTCCTACAATGAGCAGTTCTTC
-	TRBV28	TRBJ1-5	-	CASTRHADFFQPQHF	TGTGCCAGCACCCGACACGCTGACTTTTTTCAGCCCCAGCATTTT
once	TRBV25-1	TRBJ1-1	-	CASSESKGWNTEAFF	TGTGCCAGCAGTGAATCGAAGGGTTGGAACACTGAAGCTTTCTTT
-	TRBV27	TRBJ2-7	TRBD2	CASSLWTSGRTGENYEQYF	TGTGCCAGCAGCTTATGGACTAGCGGGAGGACCGGCGAGAACTACGAGCAGTACTTC
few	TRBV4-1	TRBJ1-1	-	CASSPILRRGMNTEAFF	TGCGCCAGCAGCCCAATCCTGAGGAGAGGCATGAACACTGAAGCTTTCTTT
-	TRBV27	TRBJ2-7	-	CASSFRDMASYEQYF	TGTGCCAGCAGTTTCCGGGACATGGCGTCCTACGAGCAGTACTTC